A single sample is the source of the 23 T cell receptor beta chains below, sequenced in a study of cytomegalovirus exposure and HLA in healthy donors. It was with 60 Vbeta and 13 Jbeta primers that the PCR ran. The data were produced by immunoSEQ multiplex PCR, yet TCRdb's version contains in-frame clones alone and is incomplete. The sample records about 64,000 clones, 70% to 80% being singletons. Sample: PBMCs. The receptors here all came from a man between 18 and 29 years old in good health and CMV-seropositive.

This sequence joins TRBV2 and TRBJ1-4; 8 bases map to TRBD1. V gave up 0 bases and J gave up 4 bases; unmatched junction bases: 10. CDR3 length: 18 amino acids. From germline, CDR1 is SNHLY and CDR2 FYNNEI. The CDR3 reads CASSEARRTGPFNEKLFF. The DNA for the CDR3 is TGTGCCAGCAGTGAAGCGAGGAGGACAGGGCCCTTTAATGAAAAACTGTTTTTT.

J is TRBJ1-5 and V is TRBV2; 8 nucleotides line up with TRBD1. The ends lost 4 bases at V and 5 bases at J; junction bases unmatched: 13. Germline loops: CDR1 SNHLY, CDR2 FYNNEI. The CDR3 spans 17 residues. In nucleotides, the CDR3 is TGTGCCAGCAGTGTAGCCTTGGACAGGGACCCCCATCAGCCCCAGCATTTT. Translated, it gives CASSVALDRDPHQPQHF.

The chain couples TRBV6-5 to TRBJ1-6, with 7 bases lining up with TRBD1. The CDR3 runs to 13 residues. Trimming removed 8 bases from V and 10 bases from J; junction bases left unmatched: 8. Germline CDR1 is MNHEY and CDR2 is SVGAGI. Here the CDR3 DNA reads TGTGCCAGCCAACAGGGGTTGAGCTCACCCCTCCACTTT. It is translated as CASQQGLSSPLHF.

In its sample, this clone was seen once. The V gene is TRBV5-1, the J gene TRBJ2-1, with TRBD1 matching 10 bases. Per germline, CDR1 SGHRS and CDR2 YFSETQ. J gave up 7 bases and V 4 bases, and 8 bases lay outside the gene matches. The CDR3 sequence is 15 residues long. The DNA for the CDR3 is TGCGCCAGCAGCCTCCAAGGGGGACAGGGGAATGAGCAGTTCTTC. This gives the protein CASSLQGGQGNEQFF.

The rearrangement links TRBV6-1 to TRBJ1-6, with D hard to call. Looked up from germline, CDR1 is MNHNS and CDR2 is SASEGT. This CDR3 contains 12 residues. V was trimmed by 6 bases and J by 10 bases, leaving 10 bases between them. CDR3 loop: CASRAGNSPLHF. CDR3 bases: TGTGCCAGCAGGGCGGGGAACTCACCCCTCCACTTT.

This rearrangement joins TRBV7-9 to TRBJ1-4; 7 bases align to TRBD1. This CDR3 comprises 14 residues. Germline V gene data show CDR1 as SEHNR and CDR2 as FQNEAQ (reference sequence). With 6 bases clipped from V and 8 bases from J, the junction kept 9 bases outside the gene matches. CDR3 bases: TGTGCCAGCAGTGGGACAGTTAATAGGGAAAAACTGTTTTTT. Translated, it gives CASSGTVNREKLFF.

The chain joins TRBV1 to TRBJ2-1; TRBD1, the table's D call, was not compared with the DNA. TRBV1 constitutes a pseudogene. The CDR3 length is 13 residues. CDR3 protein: CTSSQDPPWQQFF. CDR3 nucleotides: TGCACCAGCAGCCAAGATCCTCCCTGGCAGCAGTTCTTC.

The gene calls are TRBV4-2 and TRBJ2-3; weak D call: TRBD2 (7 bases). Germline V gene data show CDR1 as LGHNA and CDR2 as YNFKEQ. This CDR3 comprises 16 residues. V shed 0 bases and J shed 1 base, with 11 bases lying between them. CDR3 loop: CASSQEGGAGTDTQYF. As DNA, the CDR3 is TGTGCCAGCAGCCAAGAAGGGGGGGCCGGCACAGATACGCAGTATTTT.

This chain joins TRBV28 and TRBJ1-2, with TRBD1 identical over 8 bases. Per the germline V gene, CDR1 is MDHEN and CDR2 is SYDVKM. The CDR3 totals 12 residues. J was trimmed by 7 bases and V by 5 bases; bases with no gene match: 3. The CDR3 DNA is TGTGCCAGCAGTGTACAGGGGGGTGGCTACACCTTC. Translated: CASSVQGGGYTF.

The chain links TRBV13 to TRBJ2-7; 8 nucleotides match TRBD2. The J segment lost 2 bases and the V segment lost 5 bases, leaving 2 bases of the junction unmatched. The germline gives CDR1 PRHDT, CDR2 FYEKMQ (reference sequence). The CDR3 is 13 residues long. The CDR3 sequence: CASSTGGAYEQYF. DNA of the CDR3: TGTGCCAGCAGCACCGGGGGGGCCTACGAGCAGTACTTC. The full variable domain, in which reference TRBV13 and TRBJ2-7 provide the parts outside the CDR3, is AAGVIQSPRHLIKEKRETATLKCYPIPRHDTVYWYQQGPGQDPQFLISFYEKMQSDKGSIPDRFSAQQFSDYHSELNMSSLELGDSALYFCASSTGGAYEQYFGPGTRLTVT.

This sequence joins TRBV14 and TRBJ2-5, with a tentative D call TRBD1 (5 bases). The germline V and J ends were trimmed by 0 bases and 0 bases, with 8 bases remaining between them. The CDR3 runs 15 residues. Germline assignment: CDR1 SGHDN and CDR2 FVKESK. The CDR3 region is CASSQEGDYQETQYF. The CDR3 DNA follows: TGTGCCAGCAGCCAAGAAGGGGATTACCAAGAGACCCAGTACTTC.

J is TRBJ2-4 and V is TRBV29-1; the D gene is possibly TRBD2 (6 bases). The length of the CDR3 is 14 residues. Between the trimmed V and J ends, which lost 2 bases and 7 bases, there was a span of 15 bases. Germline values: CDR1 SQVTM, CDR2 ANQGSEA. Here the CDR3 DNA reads TGCAGCGTTGAACGTGACGGGAGAGGGAACATTCAGTACTTC. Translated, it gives CSVERDGRGNIQYF.

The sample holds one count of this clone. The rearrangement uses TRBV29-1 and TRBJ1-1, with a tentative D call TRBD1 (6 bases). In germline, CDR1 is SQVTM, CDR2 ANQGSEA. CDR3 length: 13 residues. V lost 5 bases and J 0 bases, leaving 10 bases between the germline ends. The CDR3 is CSVFRDMNTEAFF. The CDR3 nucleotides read TGCAGCGTTTTCCGGGACATGAACACTGAAGCTTTCTTT.

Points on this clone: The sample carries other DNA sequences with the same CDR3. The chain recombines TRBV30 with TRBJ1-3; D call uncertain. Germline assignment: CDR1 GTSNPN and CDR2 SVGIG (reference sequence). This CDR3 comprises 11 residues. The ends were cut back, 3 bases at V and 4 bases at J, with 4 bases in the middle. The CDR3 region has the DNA TGTGCCTGGAGCAGGGGAAACACCATATATTTT. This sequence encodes CAWSRGNTIYF.

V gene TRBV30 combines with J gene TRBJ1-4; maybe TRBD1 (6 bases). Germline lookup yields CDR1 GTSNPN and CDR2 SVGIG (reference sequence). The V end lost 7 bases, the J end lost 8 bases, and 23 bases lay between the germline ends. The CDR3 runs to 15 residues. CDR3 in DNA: TGTGCCTCACGGAGGTTTCAGGGGCTTAAAGAAAAACTGTTTTTT. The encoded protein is CASRRFQGLKEKLFF.

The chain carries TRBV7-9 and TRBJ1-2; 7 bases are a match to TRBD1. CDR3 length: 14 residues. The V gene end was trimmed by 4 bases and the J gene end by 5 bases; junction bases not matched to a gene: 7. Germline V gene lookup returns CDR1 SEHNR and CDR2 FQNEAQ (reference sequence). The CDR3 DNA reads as TGTGCCAGCAGCTCGCAGGGGGATGGGTATGGCTACACCTTC. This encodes CASSSQGDGYGYTF.

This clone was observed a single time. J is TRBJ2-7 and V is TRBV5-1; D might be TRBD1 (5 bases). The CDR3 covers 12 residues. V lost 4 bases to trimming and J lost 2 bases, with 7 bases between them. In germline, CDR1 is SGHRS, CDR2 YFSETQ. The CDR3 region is CASSQGTYEQYF. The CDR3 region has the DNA TGCGCCAGCAGCCAGGGTACCTACGAGCAGTACTTC.

CDR3 sequence reads: CASSQVEGSDYGYTF. For the CDR3, the DNA is TGCGCCAGCAGCCAAGTTGAGGGTTCGGACTATGGCTACACCTTC. The J gene is TRBJ1-2, the V gene TRBV4-1; D call uncertain. V shed 1 base and J shed 3 bases, with 12 bases lying between them. The CDR3 loop spans 15 amino acids. The germline V gene has CDR1 MGHRA and CDR2 YSYEKL.

The CDR3 loop reads CATRWTPAGEQYF. CDR3 DNA sequence: TGTGCCACCAGATGGACTCCCGCGGGGGAGCAGTACTTC. V is TRBV15 and J is TRBJ2-7; D possibly corresponds to TRBD2 (6 bases). V was pared by 6 bases and J by 7 bases, with 16 bases between. The CDR3 runs to 13 residues. Per germline, CDR1 LNHNV and CDR2 YYDKDF (reference sequence).

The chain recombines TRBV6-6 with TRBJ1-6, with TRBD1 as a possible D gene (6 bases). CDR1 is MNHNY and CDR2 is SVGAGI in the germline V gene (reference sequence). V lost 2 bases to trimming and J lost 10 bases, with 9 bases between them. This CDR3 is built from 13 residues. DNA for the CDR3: TGTGCCAGCAGTTACGACAGGATCTCACCCCTCCACTTT. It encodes CASSYDRISPLHF.

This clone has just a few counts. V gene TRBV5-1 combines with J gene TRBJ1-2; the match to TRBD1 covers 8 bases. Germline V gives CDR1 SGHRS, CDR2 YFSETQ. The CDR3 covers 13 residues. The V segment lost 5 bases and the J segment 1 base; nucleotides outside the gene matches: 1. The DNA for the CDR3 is TGCGCCAGCAGTGGACAGGGTAACTATGGCTACACCTTC. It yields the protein CASSGQGNYGYTF.

For the CDR3, the DNA is TGTGCCAGCAGTCAACTCGCCGGGGGGGCTTTCAATCAGCCCCAGCATTTT. It specifies CASSQLAGGAFNQPQHF. V gene TRBV28 combines with J gene TRBJ1-5; D perhaps matches TRBD1 (6 bases). Between the trimmed V and J ends, which lost 5 bases and 3 bases, there was a span of 20 bases. This CDR3 region has 17 residues. Germline CDR1 MDHEN, CDR2 SYDVKM.

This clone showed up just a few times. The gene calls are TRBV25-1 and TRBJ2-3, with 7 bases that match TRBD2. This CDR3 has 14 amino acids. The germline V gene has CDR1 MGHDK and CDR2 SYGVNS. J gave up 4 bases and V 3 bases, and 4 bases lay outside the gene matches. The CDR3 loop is CASSDGGSADTQYF. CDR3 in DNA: TGTGCCAGCAGTGACGGCGGGAGCGCAGATACGCAGTATTTT.